The source of this T cell receptor beta chain is a study of blood T cell repertoires in COVID-19. Here immunoSEQ multiplex PCR was the method, and the copy in TCRdb shows in-frame clones only, minus some. The sample records tens of thousands of clones, about nine tenths being singletons. Trimming stripped 6 bases from V and 5 bases from J, with 13 bases between. From germline, CDR1 is MDHEN and CDR2 SYDVKM. The CDR3 extends over 14 amino acids. The chain links TRBV28 to TRBJ2-2; D is perhaps TRBD1 (6 bases). The sample comprised peripheral blood. The TCR originated in a middle-aged man with acute or convalescent COVID-19. CDR3 DNA sequence: TGTGCCAGCAGAACCCGAGGGGGTACCGGGGAGCTGTTTTTT. Its translation is CASRTRGGTGELFF. The whole variable domain, remainder taken from reference TRBV28 and TRBJ2-2, is DVKVTQSSRYLVKRTGEKVFLECVQDMDHENMFWYRQDPGLGLRLIYFSYDVKMKEKGDIPEGYSVSREKKERFSLILESASTNQTSMYLCASRTRGGTGELFFGEGSRLTVL.